In this sample, the clone carrying this TCR beta chain turned up once. Its specificity is unknown. This specimen belongs to a study of T cell clones after liver transplantation. On the study more broadly: Immunosuppression withdrawal was tried within 2 years after liver transplantation in this trial. Third-party-reactive TCRbeta sequences from pre-transplant mixed lymphocyte reactions served as antigen-independent comparators. Without induction therapy, subjects received standard immunosuppression until 12-24 months post-transplant.

Clones were read by immunoSEQ multiplex PCR, and TCRdb kept only the in-frame ones, dropping some. Here the sample spans 70,000 to 80,000 clones, roughly 90% being singletons. This CDR3 contains 15 residues. Germline CDR1 is SGHAT and CDR2 is FQNNGV. Trimming pared 1 base from V and 7 bases from J, leaving 13 bases between. Study outcomes and limitations: Rather than being deleted, graft donor-reactive T cells may have moved into the graft.

The V call is TRBV11-2, the J call TRBJ1-4; D may be TRBD1 (5 bases). This receptor was taken from a human donor who received a liver transplant. The source material was CD4+ T cells from blood, sampled before liver transplant. The CDR3 reads CASSLVGRGGEKLFF. The CDR3 DNA reads as TGTGCCAGCAGCTTAGTTGGCCGTGGGGGTGAAAAACTGTTTTTT. Based on the CDR3 plus reference TRBV11-2 and TRBJ1-4, the full variable domain is EAGVAQSPRYKIIEKRQSVAFWCNPISGHATLYWYQQILGQGPKLLIQFQNNGVVDDSQLPKDRFSAERLKGVDSTLKIQPAKLEDSAVYLCASSLVGRGGEKLFFGSGTQLSVL.